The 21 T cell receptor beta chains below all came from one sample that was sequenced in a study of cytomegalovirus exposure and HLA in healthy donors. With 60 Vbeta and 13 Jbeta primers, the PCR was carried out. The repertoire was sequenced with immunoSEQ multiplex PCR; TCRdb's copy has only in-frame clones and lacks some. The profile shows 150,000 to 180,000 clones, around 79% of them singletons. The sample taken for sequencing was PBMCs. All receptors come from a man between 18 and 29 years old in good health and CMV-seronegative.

CDR3 amino acids: CSVADYSQYF. The DNA of the CDR3 is TGCAGCGTTGCGGACTACTCGCAGTACTTC. The chain couples TRBV29-1 to TRBJ2-5; D possibly corresponds to TRBD2 (6 bases). Germline CDR1 SQVTM, CDR2 ANQGSEA. V lost 4 bases, J lost 11 bases, and 11 bases lay in between. The CDR3 extends over 10 amino acids.

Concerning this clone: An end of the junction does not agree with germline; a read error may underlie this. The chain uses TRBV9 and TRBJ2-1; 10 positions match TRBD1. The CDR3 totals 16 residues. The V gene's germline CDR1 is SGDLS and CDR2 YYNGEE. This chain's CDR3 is CASSPQGGTGVNGQFF. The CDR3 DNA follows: TGTGCCAGCAGCCCCCAGGGGGGGACAGGGGTCAATGGGCAGTTCTTC.

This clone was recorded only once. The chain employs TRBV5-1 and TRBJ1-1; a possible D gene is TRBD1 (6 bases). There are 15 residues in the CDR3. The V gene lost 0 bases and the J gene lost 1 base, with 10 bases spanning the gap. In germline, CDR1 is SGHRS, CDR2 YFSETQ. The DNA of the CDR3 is TGCGCCAGCAGCTTGGACAGGGTTCGGAACACTGAAGCTTTCTTT. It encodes CASSLDRVRNTEAFF.

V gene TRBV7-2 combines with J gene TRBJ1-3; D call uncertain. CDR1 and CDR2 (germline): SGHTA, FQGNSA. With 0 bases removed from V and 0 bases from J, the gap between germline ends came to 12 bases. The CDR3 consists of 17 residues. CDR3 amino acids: CASSLAGHFSSGNTIYF. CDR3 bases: TGTGCCAGCAGCTTAGCGGGCCACTTCAGCTCTGGAAACACCATATATTTT.

This CDR3 reads CASTDGTGTTNYGYTF. The CDR3 region has the DNA TGTGCCAGTACCGATGGGACAGGTACGACTAACTATGGCTACACCTTC. The rearrangement uses TRBV19 and TRBJ1-2, with 8 bases identical to TRBD1. The germline V gene has CDR1 LNHDA and CDR2 SQIVND (reference sequence). There are 16 residues in the CDR3. Germline trimming cut 7 bases from V and 0 bases from J; bases unmatched to any gene: 10.

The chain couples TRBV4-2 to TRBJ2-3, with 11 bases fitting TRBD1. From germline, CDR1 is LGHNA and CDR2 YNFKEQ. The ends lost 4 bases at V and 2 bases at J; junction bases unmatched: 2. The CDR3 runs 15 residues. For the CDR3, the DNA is TGTGCCAGCAGCCCGGGACAGGGGGACACAGATACGCAGTATTTT. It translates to CASSPGQGDTDTQYF.

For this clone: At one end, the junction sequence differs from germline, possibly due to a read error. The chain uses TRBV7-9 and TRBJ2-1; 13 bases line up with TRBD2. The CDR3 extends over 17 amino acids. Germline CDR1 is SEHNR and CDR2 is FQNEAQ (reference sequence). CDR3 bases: TGTTCCAGCAGCAGCACTAGCGGGGGGGCCGTTTACAATGAGCAGTTCTTC. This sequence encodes CSSSSTSGGAVYNEQFF.

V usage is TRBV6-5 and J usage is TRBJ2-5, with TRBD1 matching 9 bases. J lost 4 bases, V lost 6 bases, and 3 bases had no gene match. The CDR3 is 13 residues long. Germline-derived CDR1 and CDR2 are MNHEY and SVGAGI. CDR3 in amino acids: CASSPDRGETQYF. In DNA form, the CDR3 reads TGTGCCAGCAGCCCGGACAGGGGAGAGACCCAGTACTTC.

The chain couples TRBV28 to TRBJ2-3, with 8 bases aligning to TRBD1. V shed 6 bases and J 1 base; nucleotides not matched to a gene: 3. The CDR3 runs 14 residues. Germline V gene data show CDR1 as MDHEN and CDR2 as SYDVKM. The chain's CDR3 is CASSLTGGTDTQYF. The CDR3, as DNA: TGTGCCAGCAGCTTGACAGGGGGCACAGATACGCAGTATTTT.

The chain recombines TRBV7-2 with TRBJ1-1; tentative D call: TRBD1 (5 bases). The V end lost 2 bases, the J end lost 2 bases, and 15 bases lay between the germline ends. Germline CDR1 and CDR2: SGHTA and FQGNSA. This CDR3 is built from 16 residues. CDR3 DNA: TGTGCCAGCAGCTTAAATGCAGGGAATTATAACACTGAAGCTTTCTTT. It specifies CASSLNAGNYNTEAFF.

CDR3 in amino acids: CASSPSGGTYQETQYF. In nucleotides, the CDR3 is TGTGCCAGCAGCCCTAGCGGGGGGACGTACCAAGAGACCCAGTACTTC. This rearrangement joins TRBV5-4 to TRBJ2-5; TRBD2 agrees at 11 bases. From germline, CDR1 is SGHNT and CDR2 YYREEE (reference sequence). This CDR3 region has 16 residues. V lost 4 bases and J lost 0; bases outside the gene matches: 5.

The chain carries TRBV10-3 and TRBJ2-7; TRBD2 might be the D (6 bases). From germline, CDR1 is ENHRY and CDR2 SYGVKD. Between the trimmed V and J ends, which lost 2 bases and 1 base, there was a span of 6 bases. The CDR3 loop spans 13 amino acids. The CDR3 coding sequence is TGTGCCATCAGTGAGGGAGGGTCCTACGAGCAGTACGTC. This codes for CAISEGGSYEQYV.

The DNA for the CDR3 is TGCGCCAGCAGCTTGGACAGGGACTATGGCTACACCTTC. It is translated as CASSLDRDYGYTF. The chain recombines TRBV5-1 with TRBJ1-2, with D possibly matching TRBD1 (6 bases). The CDR3 runs to 13 residues. Trimming pared 0 bases from V and 3 bases from J, leaving 6 bases between. Germline V CDR1 and CDR2: SGHRS, YFSETQ. The variable domain in full, completed from reference TRBV5-1 and TRBJ1-2, reads KAGVTQTPRYLIKTRGQQVTLSCSPISGHRSVSWYQQTPGQGLQFLFEYFSETQRNKGNFPGRFSGRQFSNSRSEMNVSTLELGDSALYLCASSLDRDYGYTFGSGTRLTVV.

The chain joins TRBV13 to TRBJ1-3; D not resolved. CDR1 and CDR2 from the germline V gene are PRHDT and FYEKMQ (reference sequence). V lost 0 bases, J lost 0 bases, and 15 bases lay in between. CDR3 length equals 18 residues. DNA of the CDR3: TGTGCCAGCAGCTTAGGCCGTCTGGGAGTAACCTCTGGAAACACCATATATTTT. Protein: CASSLGRLGVTSGNTIYF. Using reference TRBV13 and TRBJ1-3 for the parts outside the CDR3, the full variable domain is AAGVIQSPRHLIKEKRETATLKCYPIPRHDTVYWYQQGPGQDPQFLISFYEKMQSDKGSIPDRFSAQQFSDYHSELNMSSLELGDSALYFCASSLGRLGVTSGNTIYFGEGSWLTVV.

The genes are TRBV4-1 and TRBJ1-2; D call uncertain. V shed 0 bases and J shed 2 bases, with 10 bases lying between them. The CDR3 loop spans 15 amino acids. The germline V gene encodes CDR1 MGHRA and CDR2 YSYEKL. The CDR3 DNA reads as TGCGCCAGCAGCCAAGATCTAACACAGAACTATGGCTACACCTTC. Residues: CASSQDLTQNYGYTF.

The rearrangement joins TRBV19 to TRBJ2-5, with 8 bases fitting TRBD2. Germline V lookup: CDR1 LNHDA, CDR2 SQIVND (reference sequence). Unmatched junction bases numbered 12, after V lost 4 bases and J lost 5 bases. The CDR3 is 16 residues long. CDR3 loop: CASSTPRVGGVETQYF. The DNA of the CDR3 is TGTGCCAGTAGTACCCCGAGGGTCGGGGGGGTCGAGACCCAGTACTTC.

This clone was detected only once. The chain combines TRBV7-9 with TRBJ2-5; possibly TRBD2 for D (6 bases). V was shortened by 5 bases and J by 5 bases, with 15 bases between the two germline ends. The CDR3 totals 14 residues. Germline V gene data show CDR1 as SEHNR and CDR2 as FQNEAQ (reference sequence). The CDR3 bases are TGTGCCAGCAGCCGGGACTTAGCCCCGGAGACCCAGTACTTC. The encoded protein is CASSRDLAPETQYF. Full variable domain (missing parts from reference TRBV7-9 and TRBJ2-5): DTGVSQNPRHKITKRGQNVTFRCDPISEHNRLYWYRQTLGQGPEFLTYFQNEAQLEKSRLLSDRFSAERPKGSFSTLEIQRTEQGDSAMYLCASSRDLAPETQYFGPGTRLLVL.

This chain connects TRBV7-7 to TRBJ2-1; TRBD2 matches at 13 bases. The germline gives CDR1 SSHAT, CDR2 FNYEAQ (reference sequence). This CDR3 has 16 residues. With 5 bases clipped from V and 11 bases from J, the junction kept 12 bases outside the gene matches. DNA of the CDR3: TGTGCCAGCAGCCGAGATACTAGCGGGGGGGCGGCCAAGCAGTTCTTC. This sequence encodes CASSRDTSGGAAKQFF. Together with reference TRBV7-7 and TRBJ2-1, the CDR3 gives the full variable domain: GAGVSQSPRYKVTKRGQDVTLRCDPISSHATLYWYQQALGQGPEFLTYFNYEAQPDKSGLPSDRFSAERPEGSISTLTIQRTEQRDSAMYRCASSRDTSGGAAKQFFGPGTRLTVL.

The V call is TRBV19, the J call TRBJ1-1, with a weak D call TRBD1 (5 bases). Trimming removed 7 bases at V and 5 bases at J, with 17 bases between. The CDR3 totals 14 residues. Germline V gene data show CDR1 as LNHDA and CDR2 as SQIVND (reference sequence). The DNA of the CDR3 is TGTGCCAGTACCTCGACAGCGGGGGGAACTGAAGCTTTCTTT. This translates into CASTSTAGGTEAFF.

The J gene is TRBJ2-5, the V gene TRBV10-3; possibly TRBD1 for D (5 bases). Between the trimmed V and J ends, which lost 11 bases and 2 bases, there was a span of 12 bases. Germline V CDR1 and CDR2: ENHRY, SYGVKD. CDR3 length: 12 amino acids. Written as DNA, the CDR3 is TGTGCCTCCGCAAGACAGCAAGAGACCCAGTACTTC. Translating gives CASARQQETQYF.

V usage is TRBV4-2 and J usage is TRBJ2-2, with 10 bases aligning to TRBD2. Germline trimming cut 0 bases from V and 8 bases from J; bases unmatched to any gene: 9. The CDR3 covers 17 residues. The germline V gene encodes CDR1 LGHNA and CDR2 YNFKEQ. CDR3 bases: TGTGCCAGCAGCCAAGAGAAGCGGGGGGGCCAGTTAGGGGAGCTGTTTTTT. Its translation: CASSQEKRGGQLGELFF.